Shown below are 22 T cell receptor beta chains from a single sample sequenced in a study of OX40 agonist ivuxolimab in advanced cancers. Here immunoSEQ multiplex PCR was the method, and the copy in TCRdb shows in-frame clones only, minus some. The profile covers about 75,000 clones, with more than 90% appearing a single time and over 0.3% taken by the ten largest. The sequenced sample was CD4+ or CD8+ T cells sorted from blood, obtained in a trial of the OX40 agonist ivuxolimab. Receptors originate from an adult with an advanced solid tumor such as melanoma, head and neck, liver or kidney cancer.

This sequence joins TRBV5-1 and TRBJ2-5, with 9 nucleotides matching TRBD1. The DNA end is more similar to TRBJ2-7, so the J call may be wrong. Germline V gene data show CDR1 as SGHRS and CDR2 as YFSETQ. The length of the CDR3 is 15 residues. The CDR3 sequence: CASSSTGTGSYEQYF. CDR3 in DNA: TGCGCCAGCAGCTCAACCGGGACAGGGTCCTACGAGCAGTACTTC.

V and J are TRBV28 and TRBJ2-1; TRBD2 might be the D (5 bases). The ends were cut back, 1 base at V and 9 bases at J, with 25 bases in the middle. Germline-derived CDR1 and CDR2 are MDHEN and SYDVKM. The CDR3 length is 18 residues. The CDR3 spells CASSLSRASGSMKGEQFF. The CDR3 bases are TGTGCCAGCAGTTTATCCCGCGCGTCGGGATCAATGAAGGGTGAGCAGTTCTTC.

DNA for the CDR3: TGTGCCAGTAGTATCCGGGAGAATCAGCCCCAGCATTTT. Residues: CASSIRENQPQHF. The chain joins TRBV19 to TRBJ1-5; D uncertain. V gave up 3 bases and J gave up 4 bases, with 7 bases separating them. Germline assignment: CDR1 LNHDA and CDR2 SQIVND (reference sequence). The CDR3 has 13 amino acids.

DNA of the CDR3: TGTGCCAGCAGTTCGCCTGGACTTCTCCACAACTATGGCTACACCTTC. Translated, it gives CASSSPGLLHNYGYTF. This chain links TRBV5-8 with TRBJ1-2; D gene ambiguous. Trimming took 5 bases from V and 2 from J, leaving 19 bases between them. Germline V CDR1 and CDR2: SGHTS, YDEGEE. The CDR3 contains 16 residues. Complete variable domain (other parts from reference TRBV5-8 and TRBJ1-2): EAGVTQSPTHLIKTRGQQATLRCSPISGHTSVYWYQQALGLGLQFLLWYDEGEERNRGNFPPRFSGRQFPNYSSELNVNALELEDSALYLCASSSPGLLHNYGYTFGSGTRLTVV.

The chain is built from TRBV4-1 and TRBJ1-5; weak D call: TRBD1 (5 bases). Trimming pared 0 bases from V and 4 bases from J, leaving 13 bases between. This CDR3 is built from 16 residues. Germline V gives CDR1 MGHRA, CDR2 YSYEKL. CDR3 DNA: TGCGCCAGCAGCCAAGACATTTGGGGGGTAAATCAGCCCCAGCATTTT. This translates into CASSQDIWGVNQPQHF.

The V call is TRBV10-3, the J call TRBJ1-4, with a possible D match to TRBD1 (5 bases). Germline V gene sequence: CDR1 ENHRY, CDR2 SYGVKD. The CDR3 sequence is 17 residues long. Trimming removed 6 bases at V and 7 bases at J, with 24 bases between. CDR3 in DNA: TGTGCCATCAGCGACCTTCAGGGTCCGCCTGGTAGTGAAAAACTGTTTTTT. This translates into CAISDLQGPPGSEKLFF.

V and J are TRBV6-1 and TRBJ2-3; D is undetermined. This CDR3 is 14 amino acids long. The ends were cut back, 4 bases at V and 1 base at J, with 9 bases in the middle. The germline gives CDR1 MNHNS, CDR2 SASEGT. CDR3 DNA: TGTGCCAGCAGTGTTGGGGTTGGCACAGATACGCAGTATTTT. Translation gives CASSVGVGTDTQYF.

The V and J genes are TRBV6-6 and TRBJ2-3, with D maybe TRBD2 (6 bases). The V gene's germline CDR1 is MNHNY and CDR2 SVGAGI (reference sequence). The CDR3 has 14 amino acids. The V end lost 6 bases, the J end lost 0 bases, and 10 bases lay between the germline ends. This chain's CDR3 is CASRGGSSTDTQYF. CDR3 bases: TGTGCCAGCAGGGGGGGTTCTAGCACAGATACGCAGTATTTT.

This chain connects TRBV7-8 to TRBJ2-1; no clear D gene. The CDR3 is 14 amino acids. Trimming shortened V by 1 base and J by 4 bases, and 8 bases separated the two germline ends. The germline gives CDR1 SGHVS, CDR2 FQNEAQ. In DNA, the CDR3 is TGTGCCAGCAGCTTAGTCCTGACGTACAATGAGCAGTTCTTC. Protein sequence: CASSLVLTYNEQFF.

The V and J genes are TRBV4-3 and TRBJ1-4; possibly TRBD1 for D (5 bases). The germline V gene encodes CDR1 LGHNA and CDR2 YSLEER. The CDR3 has 16 residues. Deletions cut 4 bases from V and 3 bases from J, with 15 bases between. The CDR3 nucleotides read TGCGCCAGCAGCCCGAATTTGGGGCTCTCTAATGAAAAACTGTTTTTT. Residues: CASSPNLGLSNEKLFF.

This chain connects TRBV27 to TRBJ1-1, with unresolved D. Germline CDR1 is MNHEY and CDR2 is SMNVEV (reference sequence). Trimming shortened V by 4 bases and J by 0 bases, and 9 bases separated the two germline ends. The CDR3 is 14 amino acids. The CDR3 sequence is CASSSYMLNTEAFF. CDR3 bases: TGTGCCAGCAGTTCTTATATGCTGAACACTGAAGCTTTCTTT.

This clone appeared once. This chain uses TRBV5-1 with TRBJ2-3, with 7 nucleotides matching TRBD2. This CDR3 region has 14 residues. Germline V gives CDR1 SGHRS, CDR2 YFSETQ. V gave up 2 bases and J gave up 5 bases; unmatched junction bases: 5. The CDR3 protein is CASSFRLAGDTQYF. In DNA form, the CDR3 reads TGCGCCAGCAGCTTCCGACTAGCAGGAGATACGCAGTATTTT. The whole variable domain, remainder taken from reference TRBV5-1 and TRBJ2-3, is KAGVTQTPRYLIKTRGQQVTLSCSPISGHRSVSWYQQTPGQGLQFLFEYFSETQRNKGNFPGRFSGRQFSNSRSEMNVSTLELGDSALYLCASSFRLAGDTQYFGPGTRLTVL.

V and J are TRBV6-1 and TRBJ1-5, with D uncertain. Trimming took 6 bases from V and 1 from J, leaving 7 bases between them. Looked up from germline, CDR1 is MNHNS and CDR2 is SASEGT. The CDR3 runs to 13 residues. As DNA, the CDR3 is TGTGCCAGCAGGGGTGACAGCAATCAGCCCCAGCATTTT. It yields the protein CASRGDSNQPQHF.

The V and J genes are TRBV5-1 and TRBJ1-2, with 9 bases that match TRBD1. Per germline, CDR1 SGHRS and CDR2 YFSETQ. The CDR3 covers 14 residues. With 5 bases clipped from V and 0 bases from J, the junction kept 2 bases outside the gene matches. CDR3 nucleotides: TGCGCCAGCAGTCGGACAGGGGCTAACTATGGCTACACCTTC. This codes for CASSRTGANYGYTF.

V and J are TRBV28 and TRBJ1-5; 9 bases are a match to TRBD1. The CDR3 runs to 21 residues. With V trimmed by 8 bases and J by 0 bases, 23 bases remained unmatched. Germline CDR1 reads MDHEN; CDR2 reads SYDVKM. The CDR3 reads CASEFIHGGATGGNSNQPQHF. In nucleotides, the CDR3 is TGTGCCAGCGAGTTTATTCATGGGGGGGCGACAGGGGGAAATAGCAATCAGCCCCAGCATTTT. The full variable domain, with the rest looked up from reference TRBV28 and TRBJ1-5, is DVKVTQSSRYLVKRTGEKVFLECVQDMDHENMFWYRQDPGLGLRLIYFSYDVKMKEKGDIPEGYSVSREKKERFSLILESASTNQTSMYLCASEFIHGGATGGNSNQPQHFGDGTRLSIL.

J is TRBJ2-5 and V is TRBV19; D call uncertain. V lost 3 bases and J 1 base, leaving 6 bases between the germline ends. Germline-derived CDR1 and CDR2 are LNHDA and SQIVND (reference sequence). The CDR3 is 13 residues long. The CDR3 DNA reads as TGTGCCAGTAGTATTCGCGGCCAAGAGACCCAGTACTTC. Amino acids: CASSIRGQETQYF.

The gene calls are TRBV6-5 and TRBJ2-2; 10 positions agree with TRBD1. The CDR3 extends over 15 amino acids. Unmatched junction bases numbered 5, after V lost 7 bases and J lost 3 bases. Germline-derived CDR1 and CDR2 are MNHEY and SVGAGI. CDR3 residues: CASTRQGADTGELFF. The CDR3 DNA sequence: TGTGCCAGCACCAGACAGGGGGCTGACACCGGGGAGCTGTTTTTT.

V usage is TRBV5-4 and J usage is TRBJ2-1; 8 nucleotides match TRBD2. Germline-derived CDR1 and CDR2 are SGHNT and YYREEE (reference sequence). The CDR3 has 15 amino acids. V lost 0 bases and J lost 7; bases outside the gene matches: 6. CDR3 nucleotide sequence: TGTGCCAGCAGCTTGGGCCTAGCGGGTAATAATGAGCAGTTCTTC. It specifies CASSLGLAGNNEQFF.

The V gene is TRBV7-6, the J gene TRBJ2-7; D possibly uses TRBD1 or TRBD2 (7 bases each). This CDR3 is built from 16 residues. The V gene's germline CDR1 is SGHVS and CDR2 FNYEAQ. The germline V and J ends were trimmed by 4 bases and 2 bases, with 18 bases remaining between them. CDR3 amino acids: CASSSGGQLAPYEQYF. CDR3 nucleotides: TGTGCCAGCAGCTCGGGGGGACAGTTGGCTCCCTACGAGCAGTACTTC.

With regard to this clone: The same CDR3 is also encoded by other DNA sequences in this sample. The chain uses TRBV6-1 and TRBJ2-1; 10 bases agree with TRBD1. The CDR3 contains 15 residues. CDR1 is MNHNS and CDR2 is SASEGT in the germline V gene. Germline trimming cut 3 bases from V and 1 base from J; bases unmatched to any gene: 0. The DNA for the CDR3 is TGTGCCAGCAGTGAGGGACAGGGGTCCTACAATGAGCAGTTCTTC. The encoded protein is CASSEGQGSYNEQFF.

This clone was found a few times. J is TRBJ1-1 and V is TRBV30; no firm D call. Germline V gene data show CDR1 as GTSNPN and CDR2 as SVGIG (reference sequence). V was clipped by 0 bases and J by 5 bases, with 10 bases between them. The CDR3 spans 13 residues. The CDR3 loop reads CAWSVTVETEAFF. Here the CDR3 DNA reads TGTGCCTGGAGTGTTACAGTGGAAACTGAAGCTTTCTTT.

This sequence joins TRBV11-3 and TRBJ2-3; 7 bases are a match to TRBD2. CDR1 and CDR2 from the germline V gene are SGHNT and YENEEA. The CDR3 loop spans 14 amino acids. V was pared by 3 bases and J by 1 base, with 1 base of the junction left unmatched. CDR3 nucleotide sequence: TGTGCCAGCAGCTTTGGGGGGGGCACAGATACGCAGTATTTT. Residues: CASSFGGGTDTQYF.